One and the same sample provided the 18 T cell receptor beta chains below, sequenced in a study of PD-L1 blockade in urothelial cancer. Assay used: immunoSEQ multiplex PCR; TCRdb lists only in-frame clones, some missing. The sample records 85,000 to 100,000 clones, around nine tenths being singletons. This sample comprised PBMCs, obtained around atezolizumab (anti-PD-L1) treatment. The origin of the receptors is a man in his sixties with urothelial cancer.

Only one count was recorded for this clone. This rearrangement joins TRBV15 to TRBJ2-5, with 9 nucleotides matching TRBD1. The CDR3 consists of 15 residues. Germline V gene lookup returns CDR1 LNHNV and CDR2 YYDKDF (reference sequence). J lost 5 bases, V lost 5 bases, and 9 bases had no gene match. The CDR3 coding sequence is TGTGCCACCAGCGGATACAGGGGGCTTAGTGAGACCCAGTACTTC. It translates to CATSGYRGLSETQYF.

The chain carries TRBV19 and TRBJ2-1, with 7 bases fitting TRBD2. Germline loops: CDR1 LNHDA, CDR2 SQIVND (reference sequence). The ends lost 6 bases at V and 2 bases at J; junction bases unmatched: 7. The length of the CDR3 is 15 residues. For the CDR3, the DNA is TGTGCCAGTAGGGAGGGGCGGGGGACCTACAATGAGCAGTTCTTC. Amino acids: CASREGRGTYNEQFF. The complete variable domain, with remaining parts taken from reference TRBV19 and TRBJ2-1, reads DGGITQSPKYLFRKEGQNVTLSCEQNLNHDAMYWYRQDPGQGLRLIYYSQIVNDFQKGDIAEGYSVSREKKESFPLTVTSAQKNPTAFYLCASREGRGTYNEQFFGPGTRLTVL.

The genes are TRBV4-2 and TRBJ2-1; no definite D call. Germline CDR1 is LGHNA and CDR2 is YNFKEQ. The ends were cut back, 1 base at V and 5 bases at J, with 3 bases in the middle. CDR3 length equals 12 residues. CDR3 loop: CASSQVDNEQFF. The CDR3 DNA is TGTGCCAGCAGCCAAGTCGACAATGAGCAGTTCTTC.

The rearrangement uses TRBV19 and TRBJ2-7, with D maybe TRBD2 (5 bases). Trimming cost V 5 bases and J 5 bases, with 16 bases left between them. Looked up from germline, CDR1 is LNHDA and CDR2 is SQIVND (reference sequence). The CDR3 consists of 14 residues. The CDR3 sequence: CASSVEGVSHEQYF. Written as DNA, the CDR3 is TGTGCCAGTAGTGTCGAGGGTGTTTCCCACGAGCAGTACTTC.

The J gene is TRBJ1-4, the V gene TRBV4-2; a weak D match, TRBD1 (5 bases). The V end was cut by 0 bases, the J end by 7 bases, with 12 bases between. Germline-derived CDR1 and CDR2 are LGHNA and YNFKEQ. The CDR3 contains 15 residues. The CDR3 is CASSQDRGGSEKLFF. The CDR3 bases are TGTGCCAGCAGCCAAGATAGGGGTGGCAGTGAAAAACTGTTTTTT.

V is TRBV11-3 and J is TRBJ2-1; D may be TRBD2 (6 bases). Germline V gives CDR1 SGHNT, CDR2 YENEEA. Trimming shortened V by 5 bases and J by 6 bases, and 14 bases separated the two germline ends. The CDR3 runs to 14 residues. The CDR3 region has the DNA TGTGCCAGCAGCCCTGGCGGGAAGGGCAATGAGCAGTTCTTC. Protein sequence: CASSPGGKGNEQFF.

This chain joins TRBV5-6 and TRBJ2-3; 9 bases are a match to TRBD1. The junction had 4 bases not matched to a gene; V was cut back by 3 bases and J by 2 bases. The CDR3 has 15 residues. Germline lookup yields CDR1 SGHDT and CDR2 YYEEEE. CDR3 nucleotides: TGTGCCAGCAGCTCGACACAGGGGGCCACAGATACGCAGTATTTT. Residues: CASSSTQGATDTQYF.

The chain joins TRBV5-1 to TRBJ1-1; possibly TRBD1 for D (6 bases). CDR1 and CDR2 (germline): SGHRS, YFSETQ. The CDR3 is 15 amino acids. The V gene lost 7 bases and the J gene lost 1 base, with 17 bases spanning the gap. Here the CDR3 DNA reads TGCGCCAGCTTCAACCCTGGGGGCGCGAACACTGAAGCTTTCTTT. Amino acids: CASFNPGGANTEAFF.

The rearrangement joins TRBV6-5 to TRBJ1-2; TRBD1 agrees at 12 bases. There are 16 residues in the CDR3. CDR1 MNHEY and CDR2 SVGAGI come from the germline V gene. Trimming cost V 1 base and J 2 bases; bases outside gene matches: 2. In DNA form, the CDR3 reads TGTGCCAGCAGTTACTATGGGACAGGGGGCAACTATGGCTACACCTTC. Protein sequence: CASSYYGTGGNYGYTF.

The count of this clone is one. This chain links TRBV28 with TRBJ1-2; 8 bases fit TRBD1. This CDR3 contains 15 residues. The germline gives CDR1 MDHEN, CDR2 SYDVKM. With V trimmed by 2 bases and J by 3 bases, 5 bases remained unmatched. The CDR3 spells CASSLPGQGDYGYTF. The DNA for the CDR3 is TGTGCCAGCAGTTTACCAGGACAGGGCGACTATGGCTACACCTTC.

The rearrangement uses TRBV4-3 and TRBJ2-3; D remains ambiguous. CDR1 LGHNA and CDR2 YSLEER come from the germline V gene. The CDR3 covers 13 residues. Trimming shortened V by 4 bases and J by 5 bases, and 10 bases separated the two germline ends. The CDR3 is CASSLMRLDTQYF. As DNA, the CDR3 is TGCGCCAGCAGCCTGATGAGGTTAGATACGCAGTATTTT.

The V and J genes are TRBV29-1 and TRBJ2-5; D may be TRBD1 (6 bases). This CDR3 has 11 amino acids. V lost 5 bases, J lost 2 bases, and 6 bases lay in between. The germline V gene has CDR1 SQVTM and CDR2 ANQGSEA. DNA of the CDR3: TGCAGCGTTACAGGGCAAGAGACCCAGTACTTC. Translation: CSVTGQETQYF.

The chain recombines TRBV25-1 with TRBJ1-2, with D unclear. V lost 2 bases to trimming and J lost 8 bases, with 15 bases between them. Looked up from germline, CDR1 is MGHDK and CDR2 is SYGVNS. The length of the CDR3 is 14 residues. CDR3 amino acids: CASSEDYSLRGYTF. CDR3 DNA: TGTGCCAGCAGTGAAGATTACAGCTTAAGGGGCTACACCTTC.

The chain couples TRBV10-3 to TRBJ1-2; no reliable D call. Germline V gene data show CDR1 as ENHRY and CDR2 as SYGVKD. Between the trimmed V and J ends, which lost 10 bases and 7 bases, there was a span of 19 bases. The CDR3 length is 13 residues. CDR3 protein: CATSQGSRGGYTF. The DNA of the CDR3 is TGTGCCACCTCCCAAGGGAGTCGGGGTGGCTACACCTTC.

The V call is TRBV6-5, the J call TRBJ2-5; 8 bases agree with TRBD1. The CDR3 length is 13 residues. J was trimmed by 5 bases and V by 8 bases; bases with no gene match: 7. Germline V gene sequence: CDR1 MNHEY, CDR2 SVGAGI. The CDR3 sequence is CASGRGRFETQYF. The CDR3 coding sequence is TGTGCCAGCGGCAGGGGGCGCTTCGAGACCCAGTACTTC.

The chain employs TRBV11-2 and TRBJ1-2; TRBD1 agrees at 10 bases. The CDR3 runs to 14 residues. V was pared by 1 base and J by 4 bases, with 0 bases of the junction left unmatched. Per germline, CDR1 SGHAT and CDR2 FQNNGV. The CDR3 region is CASSLGTGGYGYTF. CDR3 coding DNA: TGTGCCAGCAGCTTAGGGACAGGGGGCTATGGCTACACCTTC.

This sequence joins TRBV9 and TRBJ2-7; 11 bases are shared with TRBD2. CDR1 is SGDLS and CDR2 is YYNGEE in the germline V gene. CDR3 size: 15 residues. V dropped 0 bases and J dropped 9; count of bases not matched to a gene: 8. The CDR3 DNA sequence: TGTGCCAGCAGCGTAGGTCCTAGCGGGGGGAGCGTGCAGTACTTC. This codes for CASSVGPSGGSVQYF.

The chain joins TRBV7-2 to TRBJ2-7; 9 bases agree with TRBD2. V lost 2 bases, J lost 2 bases, and 7 bases stayed unmatched. The germline CDR1 and CDR2 sequences are SGHTA and FQGNSA. The CDR3 sequence is 16 residues long. CDR3: CASSLSGTSFTYEQYF. DNA for the CDR3: TGTGCCAGCAGCTTAAGTGGGACTAGCTTCACCTACGAGCAGTACTTC. Using reference TRBV7-2 and TRBJ2-7 for the parts outside the CDR3, the full variable domain is GAGVSQSPSNKVTEKGKDVELRCDPISGHTALYWYRQSLGQGLEFLIYFQGNSAPDKSGLPSDRFSAERTGGSVSTLTIQRTQQEDSAVYLCASSLSGTSFTYEQYFGPGTRLTVT.